This TCR beta chain comes out of a study of blood T cells in healthy people across ages. Whole-study context: Researchers report that template switching captured about one barcoded beta molecule per two T cells. General study points: Greater diversity and more naive CD4+ cells were seen in long-lived donors than in aged donors. Roughly linear declines in TCR beta diversity per million T cells occurred with age.

Worth noting for this clonotype: Its antigen is currently unknown.

PCR was performed a second time for roughly 7 to 11 cycles using a sample-barcoded 5' primer and a J-beta primer mix. TCRdb re-analysed the 5' RACE reads in MiXCR, keeping a single row per CDR3 protein. The table has under 800,000 distinct CDR3 sequences, 20% to 25% seen once. V trimming: 5 bases; J trimming: 8 bases; junction bases outside the gene matches: 5. The CDR3 has 14 residues. Per germline, CDR1 ENHRY and CDR2 SYGVKD. Caucasian individuals from Russia who were healthy and aged about 6 to 95 acted as donors. This receptor was identified in a man between 65 and 85 years old in good health. J is TRBJ2-4 and V is TRBV10-3; 11 bases are shared with TRBD1. The sample comprised blood. CDR3 DNA sequence: TGTGCCATCAGTACGGGACAGGGGGATGACATTCAGTACTTC. Translating it yields CAISTGQGDDIQYF.